This T cell receptor (beta chain) was sequenced during a study of T cell repertoires in cytomegalovirus infection. Turning to the study itself: A matching HLA type, together with CMV infection, was signaled by public TCR beta signatures. Study-wide points: Predominance within the ex vivo response was attributable to HLA-C-restricted CMV-specific TCR beta clonotypes. Carriers of CMV plus the relevant HLA were identified by cumulative public TCR beta family frequency.

This CDR3 contains 13 residues. Germline CDR1 and CDR2: SGHRS and YFSETQ. After removal of 6 bases from V and 7 bases from J, the junction contained 5 bases not matched to a gene. TCRdb used MiXCR to reprocess the reads, holding one entry per CDR3 protein. Among 400,000 or so distinct CDR3 sequences, roughly 18% were seen once, and the ten largest hold 8.7%. As to this clonotype: The antigen remains undetermined.

The material sequenced was PBMCs. This TCR came from a human donor in good health (CMV status not recorded). Some clones in this sample may be carry-over from other donors' samples. The V call is TRBV5-1, the J call TRBJ2-1; 9 bases agree with TRBD2. The CDR3 protein is CASTQRGANEQFF. The CDR3 nucleotides read TGCGCCAGCACCCAGCGGGGGGCTAATGAGCAGTTCTTC.